These 11 T cell receptor beta chains were sequenced from one sample in a study of T-cell memory formation after mild COVID-19. TCRdb fed the 5' RACE reads into MiXCR, producing one record per CDR3 protein. This table holds about 270,000 distinct CDR3 sequences, around 15% found once. The source material was PBMCs or a T cell subset sorted from them (not recorded which). Source of these receptors: a man younger than 35 who had mild COVID-19 (a few samples of this study predate the infection). Cell type and time point are not known.

This CDR3 is CASSQDSAGGTDTQYF. The CDR3 DNA sequence: TGCGCCAGCAGCCAAGATAGTGCGGGGGGCACAGATACGCAGTATTTT. The chain uses TRBV4-3 and TRBJ2-3; the match to TRBD2 covers 7 bases. Germline V gives CDR1 LGHNA, CDR2 YSLEER. V shed 0 bases and J 1 base; nucleotides not matched to a gene: 4. The CDR3 has 16 amino acids.

This clonotype was counted only a few times. CDR3 nucleotides: TGCAGTGCTCGGGCGGGGACACCCAATTCACCCCTCCACTTT. It translates to CSARAGTPNSPLHF. This rearrangement joins TRBV20-1 to TRBJ1-6; TRBD1 might be the D (6 bases). The germline CDR1 and CDR2 sequences are DFQATT and SNEGSKA (reference sequence). Trimming shortened V by 5 bases and J by 7 bases, and 15 bases separated the two germline ends. The CDR3 has 14 residues.

The rearrangement uses TRBV19 and TRBJ2-5; 9 bases line up with TRBD2. This CDR3 region has 17 residues. Germline CDR1 reads LNHDA; CDR2 reads SQIVND (reference sequence). Trimming removed 4 bases from V and 2 bases from J; junction bases left unmatched: 11. CDR3 DNA: TGTGCCAGTAGTAAGATTGGGACTAGCTTGTTTCAAGAGACCCAGTACTTC. Translation gives CASSKIGTSLFQETQYF.

The table lists this clonotype with a few counts. This chain uses TRBV7-2 with TRBJ2-3, with D unclear. CDR3 size: 12 residues. CDR1 is SGHTA and CDR2 is FQGNSA in the germline V gene. The V and J ends lost 7 bases and 2 bases respectively, with 7 bases between them. The CDR3 is CASTAVTDTQYF. CDR3 sequence (DNA): TGTGCCAGCACCGCTGTCACAGATACGCAGTATTTT.

This clonotype was observed a few times. This chain links TRBV5-4 with TRBJ2-1; D is tentatively TRBD1 or TRBD2 (5 bases each). This CDR3 contains 14 residues. V was clipped by 3 bases and J by 9 bases, with 16 bases between them. The germline CDR1 and CDR2 sequences are SGHNT and YYREEE (reference sequence). The CDR3 sequence is CASSYLGGTPEQFF. The CDR3 nucleotides read TGTGCCAGCAGCTACCTTGGGGGTACCCCTGAGCAGTTCTTC.

The chain is built from TRBV2 and TRBJ1-5; no firm D call. Germline lookup yields CDR1 SNHLY and CDR2 FYNNEI. The CDR3 contains 11 residues. Between the trimmed V and J ends, which lost 5 bases and 5 bases, there was a span of 4 bases. The CDR3 nucleotides are TGTGCCAGCAGTTTGGATCAGCCCCAGCATTTT. It encodes CASSLDQPQHF.

This clonotype showed up just a few times. The chain is built from TRBV7-2 and TRBJ1-6; a weak D match, TRBD1 (6 bases). Trimming cost V 1 base and J 11 bases, with 9 bases left between them. In germline, CDR1 is SGHTA, CDR2 FQGNSA. The CDR3 extends over 13 amino acids. The CDR3 DNA reads as TGTGCCAGCAGCTTAGAGGGGGTGGCACCCCTCCACTTT. Amino acid sequence: CASSLEGVAPLHF.

The chain has TRBV2 and TRBJ2-1; D is perhaps TRBD2 (6 bases). V was cut by 6 bases and J by 5 bases, with 17 bases left in between. The length of the CDR3 is 15 residues. From germline, CDR1 is SNHLY and CDR2 FYNNEI. The CDR3 protein is CASRQLGTPNNEQFF. The CDR3 DNA is TGTGCCAGCAGACAACTCGGGACTCCTAACAATGAGCAGTTCTTC.

The chain is built from TRBV7-2 and TRBJ1-3; no firm D call. CDR3 length equals 12 residues. The V and J ends lost 4 bases and 6 bases respectively, with 7 bases between them. Germline assignment: CDR1 SGHTA and CDR2 FQGNSA. In DNA, the CDR3 is TGTGCCAGCAGCTCCTGGTCAAACACCATATATTTT. Translation: CASSSWSNTIYF. Full variable domain (remainder filled in from reference TRBV7-2 and TRBJ1-3): GAGVSQSPSNKVTEKGKDVELRCDPISGHTALYWYRQSLGQGLEFLIYFQGNSAPDKSGLPSDRFSAERTGGSVSTLTIQRTQQEDSAVYLCASSSWSNTIYFGEGSWLTVV.

This rearrangement joins TRBV4-2 to TRBJ1-6; D unresolved. V was trimmed by 0 bases and J by 0 bases, leaving 9 bases between them. The CDR3 extends over 17 amino acids. The germline V gene encodes CDR1 LGHNA and CDR2 YNFKEQ. The CDR3 loop is CASSQDPKSSYNSPLHF. CDR3 bases: TGTGCCAGCAGCCAAGATCCAAAGAGCTCCTATAATTCACCCCTCCACTTT.

This clonotype turned up a few times. The chain carries TRBV7-2 and TRBJ2-7; the D is unclear. The CDR3 is made up of 14 amino acids. Trimming pared 3 bases from V and 11 bases from J, leaving 20 bases between. Germline V gene lookup returns CDR1 SGHTA and CDR2 FQGNSA. The CDR3 protein is CASSLEFSDRREYF. CDR3 sequence (DNA): TGTGCCAGCAGCTTGGAGTTCTCGGACCGTAGGGAGTACTTC.